The subject of this entry is one TCR beta chain. This sample also contains other DNA sequences that code for the same CDR3. These data originate in a study of blood T cell repertoires in COVID-19. In the study overall: COVID-19 samples, acute and convalescent, were from the United States, Italy and Spain.

Generated by immunoSEQ multiplex PCR, the TCRdb table keeps only in-frame clones and is missing some. Of 180,000 or so clones listed, 78% are singletons. Germline-derived CDR1 and CDR2 are LNHDA and SQIVND (reference sequence). The CDR3 contains 14 residues. The V and J ends lost 4 bases and 5 bases, in that order; junction bases with no gene match: 3. Source material: peripheral blood. The clonotype originates from a woman aged 80 or over with active or convalescent COVID-19. This sequence joins TRBV19 and TRBJ1-4; 8 nucleotides agree with TRBD1. The CDR3 region is CASSKTGANEKLFF. CDR3 DNA sequence: TGTGCCAGTAGTAAGACAGGGGCCAATGAAAAACTGTTTTTT.